This TCR beta chain emerged from a study of cytomegalovirus exposure and HLA in healthy donors. Study results and caveats: A missense DCLRE1C variant was associated with V- and J-gene trimming of TCR beta chains in a later analysis, and an independent cohort replicated the association. About 150 TCR beta chains were listed as cytomegalovirus-associated.

V shed 1 base and J shed 7 bases, with 10 bases lying between them. The CDR3 runs 13 residues. Germline CDR1 reads MNHNS; CDR2 reads SASEGT. Primers: 60 Vbeta forward and 13 Jbeta reverse. Produced via immunoSEQ multiplex PCR; TCRdb's table is partial and in-frame only. The sample includes 55,000 to 75,000 clones, over 75% seen only once; the top ten take roughly 1.5%. On this clone itself: The target antigen is unknown.

The sequenced material came from PBMCs. This clonotype was sampled from a man between 18 and 29 years old in good health and CMV-seronegative. This chain links TRBV6-1 with TRBJ1-2; D not certain. CDR3 sequence reads: CASSEGTGGGYTF. The CDR3 nucleotides read TGTGCCAGCAGTGAAGGGACCGGAGGTGGCTACACCTTC.